This T cell receptor beta chain was profiled in a study of T cell repertoires in cytomegalovirus infection (dated by TCRdb to between 2018 and 2021). About the full investigation: Alongside well-studied HLA-B-restricted epitopes, the peptide stimulations were aimed at recently identified HLA-C-restricted CMV epitopes, whose presentation resists viral immunomodulation. Because public TCR beta signatures pointed to carriage of CMV infection together with the matching HLA type, the HLA type of each donor mattered for the analysis. Overall study results and their limits: In both this cohort and an independent roughly 330-donor cohort, the cumulative frequency of public TCR beta family members distinguished carriers of CMV infection plus the relevant HLA type. The ex vivo response was dominated by HLA-C-restricted CMV-specific TCR beta clonotypes, which also provided the single most frequent clonotype in two of eight donors.

Trimming takes 11 bases from V and 0 bases from J, and the germline ends sit 22 bases apart. CDR1 and CDR2 (LGHNT, FRNRAP) derive from the germline V gene. Counted from cysteine to phenylalanine, this CDR3 has 16 amino acids. Only the CDR3 part of the read is kept: 48 bases, read in frame from the first base. Comments on this clonotype: What antigen it recognizes has not been identified. No base qualities exist here, and no much larger clone lies one base off it.

The listed sequencing device is Illumina HiSeq 1500. TCRdb trimmed public reads at Q25 via fastp, called clones via MiXCR and kept in-frame beta chains. Rows are combined by CDR3 protein, so each entry shows the most common genes and DNA. Recorded for this sample are 900,000 to 950,000 distinct CDR3 sequences; 31% of them occurred a single time. More than 13% of the sample lies in the top ten. The treatment or condition label for this specimen denotes: in vitro stimulation with specific CMV peptide epitopes to enrich CMV-specific T cells. The sample here was cultured CD8+ T cells from PBMCs, taken from culture after CMV antigen stimulation. The sequence derives from a human donor in good health (CMV status not recorded). Some clones in this sample may be carry-over from other donors' samples. The chain was built from TRBV12-5 and TRBJ1-1; the D gene identity is not certain. The CDR3 loop reads CASTQIHLPLNTEAFF. The DNA sequence reads TGTGCTTCCACCCAAATACACCTTCCACTGAACACTGAAGCTTTCTTT.